This T cell receptor beta chain emerged from a study of T-cell memory formation after mild COVID-19. As to this clonotype: Its antigen remains unidentified.

Points from the study as a whole: Clones that contracted clustered mainly in CM and EM if CD4+ and in EMRA if CD8+.

The CDR3 is 14 residues long. Germline loops: CDR1 SGHDT, CDR2 YYEEEE. The ends were cut back, 2 bases at V and 1 base at J, with 6 bases in the middle. Each CDR3 protein gets one entry after TCRdb re-called the 5' RACE reads with MiXCR. The sample lists hundreds of thousands of distinct CDR3 sequences, around 27% occurring once. V is TRBV5-6 and J is TRBJ2-2, with D uncertain. The clonotype originates from an adult woman who had mild COVID-19 (a few samples of this study predate the infection). Cell type and time point are not known. The specimen was PBMCs or a T cell subset sorted from them (not recorded which). CDR3 residues: CASSFGQNTGELFF. The CDR3 region has the DNA TGTGCCAGCAGCTTTGGGCAGAACACCGGGGAGCTGTTTTTT.